What follows are 14 T cell receptor beta chains derived from one specimen sequenced in a study of blood T cells in healthy people across ages. It was with a sample-barcoded 5' primer and a J-beta primer mix that a second PCR of about 7 to 12 cycles was run. TCRdb reprocessed the 5' RACE reads via MiXCR and lists one record per CDR3 protein. The sample includes about 1,800,000 distinct CDR3 sequences, 28% of them seen just once. Sequencing was performed on blood. These receptors were collected from a woman in her twenties or thirties in good health.

In its sample, this clonotype was seen a few times. At one of its ends the junction is not consistent with the germline gene, which may arise from a read error. The rearrangement links TRBV2 to TRBJ2-1; 8 nucleotides align to TRBD1. Germline V gene data show CDR1 as SNHLY and CDR2 as FYNNEI. CDR3 length equals 15 residues. This chain's CDR3 is CVSSSLGQAGNEQFF. Here the CDR3 DNA reads TGTGTCAGCAGTTCCTTGGGACAGGCAGGCAATGAGCAGTTCTTC.

The rearrangement uses TRBV20-1 and TRBJ1-1; D is undetermined. The CDR3 consists of 15 residues. Trimming cost V 0 bases and J 0 bases, with 11 bases left between them. CDR1 is DFQATT, CDR2 SNEGSKA, per germline (reference sequence). CDR3 DNA: TGCAGTGCTAGAGATCAGTACCTAATGAACACTGAAGCTTTCTTT. This encodes CSARDQYLMNTEAFF.

This clonotype was counted a few times. The chain combines TRBV7-9 with TRBJ2-7; TRBD1 matches at 9 bases. The CDR3 extends over 15 amino acids. V lost 5 bases to trimming and J lost 5 bases; unmatched junction nucleotides: 10. Germline V CDR1 and CDR2: SEHNR, FQNEAQ (reference sequence). CDR3 nucleotides: TGTGCCAGCAGCCTAGGCGGGACAGGGCTCGACGAGCAGTACTTC. Amino acid sequence: CASSLGGTGLDEQYF.

This chain connects TRBV12-3 or TRBV12-4 to TRBJ2-4; 11 nucleotides agree with TRBD2. The J call could be wrong; TRBJ2-7 is a better fit for the DNA end. The CDR3 extends over 15 amino acids. This CDR3 reads CASSSTGLAGCEQYF. In DNA, the CDR3 is TGTGCCAGCAGCTCCACCGGACTAGCGGGCTGCGAGCAGTACTTC.

This clonotype has more than one count but fewer than ten. The V call is TRBV29-1, the J call TRBJ2-2, with a possible D match to TRBD1 (6 bases). Trimming stripped 4 bases from V and 7 bases from J, with 13 bases between. CDR1 and CDR2 (germline): SQVTM, ANQGSEA. The CDR3 runs to 13 residues. The CDR3 DNA reads as TGCAGCGTTGGTTACAGGGCGGGCGGGGAGCTGTTTTTT. As protein: CSVGYRAGGELFF.

J is TRBJ2-3 and V is TRBV12-3 or TRBV12-4, with a possible D match to TRBD1 (5 bases). The CDR3 has 16 amino acids. Trimming took off 1 base at V and 2 bases at J, with 13 bases between the two ends. In DNA, the CDR3 is TGTGCCAGCAGTTTAGGAATGGGCAGGGCCACAGATACGCAGTATTTT. Its translation is CASSLGMGRATDTQYF.

Turning to this clonotype: No conserved phenylalanine or tryptophan ends this CDR3, so it is likely a read error. This chain joins TRBV9 and TRBJ2-3; the D gene is possibly TRBD2 (6 bases). Germline CDR1 SGDLS, CDR2 YYNGEE. Trimming took 4 bases from V and 0 from J, leaving 12 bases between them. The CDR3 loop spans 15 amino acids. CDR3 sequence reads: CASSYMGTSTDTQYL. In DNA, the CDR3 is TGTGCCAGCAGCTATATGGGGACTAGCACAGATACGCAGTATTTG.

The CDR3 bases are TGTGCCAGCTCACCCGGACAGGGAGCCAAAAACATTCAGTACTTC. As protein: CASSPGQGAKNIQYF. The V call is TRBV18, the J call TRBJ2-4; 8 bases fit TRBD1. The CDR3 is 15 residues long. The germline gives CDR1 KGHSH, CDR2 LQKENI. Trimming took 3 bases from V and 0 from J; bases not matched to a gene: 1.

The V call is TRBV7-2, the J call TRBJ2-7; D may be TRBD1 (6 bases). This CDR3 has 15 amino acids. The V gene's germline CDR1 is SGHTA and CDR2 FQGNSA. V was clipped by 5 bases and J by 2 bases, with 16 bases between them. The CDR3 DNA is TGTGCCAGCAGCCCAAGGGTACAGGGTGCCTACGAGCAGTACTTC. Its translation is CASSPRVQGAYEQYF.

Regarding this clonotype: Germline and junction disagree at one end, which may indicate a read error. CDR3 protein: CTSMRAVNEQFF. The CDR3 DNA sequence: TGTACCAGCATGCGAGCGGTCAATGAGCAGTTCTTC. The chain employs TRBV6-2 or TRBV6-3 and TRBJ2-1, with D possibly matching TRBD2 (5 bases). This CDR3 contains 12 residues. CDR1 and CDR2 (germline): MNHEY, SVGEGT.

This clonotype occurred a few times. This chain links TRBV7-2 with TRBJ1-4; D ambiguous. V shed 3 bases and J shed 7 bases, with 12 bases lying between them. This CDR3 comprises 14 residues. Per germline, CDR1 SGHTA and CDR2 FQGNSA. Written as DNA, the CDR3 is TGTGCCAGCAGCTTTACTATAGGATCTGAAAAACTGTTTTTT. Amino acids: CASSFTIGSEKLFF.

The rearrangement links TRBV21-1 to TRBJ1-1; the table's TRBD1 call for D was not verified on the DNA. TRBV21-1 is described as a pseudogene. This CDR3 is built from 15 residues. CDR3: CASRVLRQEGPAAFF. DNA of the CDR3: TGTGCCAGCAGGGTACTTCGACAGGAAGGTCCTGCAGCTTTCTTT.

This chain links TRBV7-9 with TRBJ1-2; D gene ambiguous. From germline, CDR1 is SEHNR and CDR2 FQNEAQ (reference sequence). Trimming cost V 5 bases and J 5 bases, with 15 bases left between them. The CDR3 spans 14 residues. The CDR3 sequence is CASSQTQVQYGYTF. CDR3 coding DNA: TGTGCCAGCAGCCAAACGCAGGTTCAATATGGCTACACCTTC.

The chain carries TRBV24-1 and TRBJ1-2; D possibly corresponds to TRBD1 (5 bases). The germline V and J ends were trimmed by 9 bases and 7 bases, with 20 bases remaining between them. Germline CDR1 reads KGHDR; CDR2 reads SFDVKD. CDR3 length equals 14 residues. CDR3 DNA: TGTGCCACCTTCGGTACAGGCGGTGAAGGTGGCTACACCTTC. Residues: CATFGTGGEGGYTF.